These 29 T cell receptor beta chains were all obtained from the same sample, sequenced in a study of identical twins. One entry per CDR3 protein results from TCRdb running MiXCR on the 5' RACE reads. Here the sample spans 550,000 to 700,000 distinct CDR3 sequences, around 20% being singletons. Separately, the same data were catalogued under a study of T cells expressing NK-cell markers.

The specimen sequenced was PBMCs. Every receptor here comes from a woman under 30 in good health.

A few counts support this clonotype. The chain's CDR3 is CASSLEGQGLHNEKLFF. CDR3 coding DNA: TGTGCCAGCAGCTTAGAGGGACAGGGCCTTCATAATGAAAAACTGTTTTTT. The chain is built from TRBV7-6 and TRBJ1-4, with 9 bases aligning to TRBD1. Losses at the gene ends were 1 base for V and 4 bases for J; bases not matched to a gene: 7. This CDR3 is 17 amino acids long. From germline, CDR1 is SGHVS and CDR2 FNYEAQ.

This clonotype was detected many times. The chain combines TRBV20-1 with TRBJ1-4; D unresolved. The CDR3 is made up of 14 amino acids. Germline loops: CDR1 DFQATT, CDR2 SNEGSKA (reference sequence). V was trimmed by 1 base and J by 0 bases, leaving 6 bases between them. The CDR3 region has the DNA TGCAGTGCTAGAGTCCCTGCAACTAATGAAAAACTGTTTTTT. Its protein is CSARVPATNEKLFF.

This clonotype was detected only a few times. The chain links TRBV15 to TRBJ2-1; tentatively, D is TRBD2 (7 bases). Trimming cost V 5 bases and J 4 bases, with 12 bases left between them. The CDR3 runs 14 residues. Germline values: CDR1 LNHNV, CDR2 YYDKDF (reference sequence). The CDR3 reads CATSGGATYNEQFF. In nucleotides, the CDR3 is TGTGCCACCAGCGGGGGGGCAACGTACAATGAGCAGTTCTTC.

The chain carries TRBV12-3 or TRBV12-4 and TRBJ2-1; TRBD1 agrees at 9 bases. The CDR3 spans 13 residues. J gave up 7 bases and V 5 bases, and 3 bases lay outside the gene matches. The CDR3 reads CASSVGQGNEQFF. The DNA for the CDR3 is TGTGCCAGCAGTGTCGGACAGGGGAATGAGCAGTTCTTC.

The chain uses TRBV6-1 and TRBJ1-5, with D maybe TRBD1 (5 bases). V lost 4 bases and J lost 5, with 9 bases in between. Germline CDR1 MNHNS, CDR2 SASEGT. This CDR3 has 13 amino acids. The CDR3 DNA is TGTGCCAGCAGTGGGACGACAGATCAGCCCCAGCATTTT. Translation gives CASSGTTDQPQHF.

The table lists this clonotype with many counts. This sequence joins TRBV11-3 and TRBJ2-7; D unclear. The CDR3 is 13 amino acids. V gave up 0 bases and J gave up 6 bases, with 9 bases separating them. Germline CDR1 and CDR2: SGHNT and YENEEA. The CDR3 protein is CASSLDPPREQYF. DNA of the CDR3: TGTGCCAGCAGCTTAGATCCCCCGCGCGAGCAGTACTTC.

This clonotype was picked up a small number of times. V gene TRBV20-1 combines with J gene TRBJ1-1; TRBD1 agrees at 9 bases. The CDR3 loop spans 15 amino acids. The trim removed 4 bases at V and 1 base at J, leaving 7 bases unmatched. Looked up from germline, CDR1 is DFQATT and CDR2 is SNEGSKA (reference sequence). Written as DNA, the CDR3 is TGCAGTGCTAATATACAGGGGGCTGAGAACACTGAAGCTTTCTTT. Encoded protein: CSANIQGAENTEAFF.

A few counts support this clonotype. J is TRBJ2-1 and V is TRBV5-4, with 7 bases identical to TRBD2. Germline values: CDR1 SGHNT, CDR2 YYREEE (reference sequence). V gave up 6 bases and J gave up 6 bases; unmatched junction bases: 21. The CDR3 length is 18 residues. CDR3 region: CASTYDVGYAGRTNEQFF. The CDR3 DNA is TGTGCCAGCACCTACGATGTCGGGTATGCCGGGAGGACCAATGAGCAGTTCTTC.

This clonotype was observed a few times. The CDR3 region has the DNA TGTGCCAGCAGCTTGAACATTCAAGTAGCCTACGAGCAGTACTTC. Protein sequence: CASSLNIQVAYEQYF. The J gene is TRBJ2-7, the V gene TRBV5-6; D remains unclear. From germline, CDR1 is SGHDT and CDR2 YYEEEE. This CDR3 has 15 amino acids. The V end was cut by 1 base, the J end by 2 bases, with 13 bases between.

In this sample, this clonotype turned up a few times. This sequence joins TRBV4-1 and TRBJ1-5, with no clear D. Germline V gives CDR1 MGHRA, CDR2 YSYEKL. The V end lost 0 bases, the J end lost 7 bases, and 16 bases lay between the germline ends. This CDR3 spans 16 amino acids. The CDR3 loop reads CASSQDDGSLGQPQHF. CDR3 coding DNA: TGCGCCAGCAGCCAAGATGACGGGTCCCTTGGCCAGCCCCAGCATTTT.

The chain joins TRBV19 to TRBJ2-2, with 7 bases aligning to TRBD2. In germline, CDR1 is LNHDA, CDR2 SQIVND (reference sequence). J was trimmed by 4 bases and V by 7 bases; bases with no gene match: 3. The CDR3 runs to 13 residues. CDR3 loop: CASTSGGTGELFF. The CDR3 region has the DNA TGTGCCAGTACTAGCGGCGGCACCGGGGAGCTGTTTTTT.

Only a few counts were recorded for this clonotype. The chain uses TRBV12-3 or TRBV12-4 and TRBJ1-2, with D tentatively TRBD1 (5 bases). This CDR3 region has 11 residues. Trimming removed 6 bases from V and 9 bases from J, with 11 bases in between. The CDR3 DNA reads TGTGCCAGCAGAGCCAGGGACCGCTACACCTTC. Protein: CASRARDRYTF.

The V gene is TRBV5-1, the J gene TRBJ2-3, with D uncertain. Trimming took 4 bases from V and 0 from J, leaving 15 bases between them. This CDR3 contains 16 residues. The V gene's germline CDR1 is SGHRS and CDR2 YFSETQ. The CDR3 bases are TGCGCCAGCAGCATGGGGAAGGGAACTAGCACAGATACGCAGTATTTT. This codes for CASSMGKGTSTDTQYF.

CDR3 nucleotides: TGTGCCAGCAGTTTGGGGGTTTTTACTGAAGCTTTCTTT. Its protein product is CASSLGVFTEAFF. The chain links TRBV12-3 or TRBV12-4 to TRBJ1-1, with D possibly TRBD1 on 5 matching bases. Trimming took off 3 bases at V and 5 bases at J, with 10 bases between the two ends. The CDR3 extends over 13 amino acids.

At least ten counts were recorded for this clonotype. V gene TRBV29-1 combines with J gene TRBJ2-1; D unclear. Germline V lookup: CDR1 SQVTM, CDR2 ANQGSEA. V was clipped by 2 bases and J by 0 bases, with 14 bases between them. CDR3 size: 16 residues. DNA for the CDR3: TGCAGCGTTGAATGGGTTGTTGGTAGCTCCTACAATGAGCAGTTCTTC. Amino acids: CSVEWVVGSSYNEQFF.

This clonotype was counted between two and nine times. The genes are TRBV20-1 and TRBJ2-3, with TRBD2 matching 7 bases. The V gene's germline CDR1 is DFQATT and CDR2 SNEGSKA (reference sequence). The CDR3 has 15 residues. With V trimmed by 5 bases and J by 2 bases, 10 bases remained unmatched. CDR3 protein: CSAGTSAGNTDTQYF. For the CDR3, the DNA is TGCAGTGCTGGTACTTCAGCGGGGAACACAGATACGCAGTATTTT.

This clonotype appeared a few times. The chain carries TRBV5-6 and TRBJ1-1; 12 nucleotides match TRBD1. The V and J ends lost 3 bases and 10 bases, in that order; junction bases with no gene match: 16. Germline V gene data show CDR1 as SGHDT and CDR2 as YYEEEE. The CDR3 is 17 residues long. Here the CDR3 DNA reads TGTGCCAGCAGCTCCCTCCCATCCGGGACAGGGGGCCTGAGAGCTTTCTTT. It translates to CASSSLPSGTGGLRAFF.

This clonotype was seen at least ten times. The rearrangement joins TRBV7-2 to TRBJ1-5, with D possibly TRBD1 on 5 matching bases. Germline V gene sequence: CDR1 SGHTA, CDR2 FQGNSA. V was cut by 4 bases and J by 2 bases, with 6 bases left in between. The CDR3 totals 13 residues. The CDR3 spells CASSWDGNQPQHF. CDR3 DNA sequence: TGTGCCAGCAGCTGGGACGGCAATCAGCCCCAGCATTTT. The variable domain in full, completed from reference TRBV7-2 and TRBJ1-5, reads GAGVSQSPSNKVTEKGKDVELRCDPISGHTALYWYRQSLGQGLEFLIYFQGNSAPDKSGLPSDRFSAERTGGSVSTLTIQRTQQEDSAVYLCASSWDGNQPQHFGDGTRLSIL.

This clonotype has a count of ten or more. The chain couples TRBV20-1 to TRBJ1-1, with D perhaps TRBD1 (6 bases). The V end was cut by 4 bases, the J end by 0 bases, with 9 bases between. CDR3 size: 13 residues. The germline CDR1 and CDR2 sequences are DFQATT and SNEGSKA (reference sequence). CDR3 nucleotide sequence: TGCAGTGCTACAGGGGACTTGAACACTGAAGCTTTCTTT. Translation gives CSATGDLNTEAFF.

The chain is built from TRBV6-1 and TRBJ2-1; TRBD1 is a possible D gene (6 bases). This CDR3 is 13 amino acids long. The V and J ends lost 6 bases and 4 bases respectively, with 10 bases between them. CDR1 is MNHNS, CDR2 SASEGT, per germline. The chain's CDR3 is CASRQDSYNEQFF. CDR3 in DNA: TGTGCCAGCAGGCAGGACAGTTACAATGAGCAGTTCTTC.

The V and J genes are TRBV20-1 and TRBJ2-1; D is perhaps TRBD2 (6 bases). The CDR3 contains 11 residues. V was cut by 3 bases and J by 9 bases, with 9 bases left in between. Germline loops: CDR1 DFQATT, CDR2 SNEGSKA (reference sequence). CDR3 sequence reads: CSARREVEQFF. The CDR3 region has the DNA TGCAGTGCTAGGAGGGAGGTTGAGCAGTTCTTC.

This clonotype turned up a few times. The J gene is TRBJ2-1, the V gene TRBV7-9; D unresolved. There are 13 residues in the CDR3. Per germline, CDR1 SEHNR and CDR2 FQNEAQ (reference sequence). V lost 7 bases, J lost 1 base, and 8 bases lay in between. The CDR3 here is CASNPRSYNEQFF. CDR3 coding DNA: TGTGCCAGCAACCCAAGATCCTACAATGAGCAGTTCTTC.

This clonotype has just a few counts. The chain is built from TRBV7-9 and TRBJ2-5, with 7 bases fitting TRBD1. Germline CDR1 SEHNR, CDR2 FQNEAQ (reference sequence). V was clipped by 6 bases and J by 5 bases; unmatched bases: 12. The CDR3 has 15 residues. The CDR3 reads CASRFTTGVGETQYF. The CDR3 bases are TGTGCCAGCAGGTTTACCACAGGGGTTGGGGAGACCCAGTACTTC.

V usage is TRBV12-3 or TRBV12-4 and J usage is TRBJ2-2, with D hard to call. This CDR3 region has 12 residues. Trimming removed 3 bases from V and 6 bases from J, with 5 bases in between. This CDR3 reads CASSFRSGELFF. The CDR3 coding sequence is TGTGCCAGCAGTTTTCGGTCCGGGGAGCTGTTTTTT.

The V and J genes are TRBV6-5 and TRBJ1-5; perhaps TRBD1 as D (5 bases). Germline CDR1 reads MNHEY; CDR2 reads SVGAGI. The germline V and J ends were trimmed by 0 bases and 9 bases, with 6 bases remaining between them. CDR3 length: 12 residues. CDR3 in amino acids: CASSYSGGPQHF. CDR3 DNA: TGTGCCAGCAGTTACTCCGGGGGGCCCCAGCATTTT.

The chain carries TRBV5-1 and TRBJ2-7; D ambiguous. This CDR3 has 17 residues. CDR1 and CDR2 from the germline V gene are SGHRS and YFSETQ. V lost 0 bases and J 2 bases, leaving 18 bases between the germline ends. CDR3 in DNA: TGCGCCAGCAGCTTGGATCCAAGACGGCGCGAACCCTACGAGCAGTACTTC. Translating gives CASSLDPRRREPYEQYF. The variable domain in full, with the rest retrieved from reference TRBV5-1 and TRBJ2-7, is KAGVTQTPRYLIKTRGQQVTLSCSPISGHRSVSWYQQTPGQGLQFLFEYFSETQRNKGNFPGRFSGRQFSNSRSEMNVSTLELGDSALYLCASSLDPRRREPYEQYFGPGTRLTVT.

The chain joins TRBV4-2 to TRBJ2-1; the D gene is possibly TRBD2 (5 bases). This CDR3 is built from 15 residues. V dropped 1 base and J dropped 5 bases, with 12 bases sitting between them. Germline V gene lookup returns CDR1 LGHNA and CDR2 YNFKEQ. DNA of the CDR3: TGTGCCAGCAGCCAAGGTCAGTCGGGGAACAATGAGCAGTTCTTC. It yields the protein CASSQGQSGNNEQFF.

The chain joins TRBV5-1 to TRBJ1-5; TRBD1 agrees at 7 bases. The CDR3 is made up of 15 amino acids. The trim removed 2 bases at V and 3 bases at J, leaving 5 bases unmatched. Germline V gives CDR1 SGHRS, CDR2 YFSETQ. CDR3 in amino acids: CASSFSGGYNQPQHF. The CDR3 coding sequence is TGCGCCAGCAGCTTCTCAGGGGGATACAATCAGCCCCAGCATTTT.

The sample holds a few counts of this clonotype. The chain uses TRBV7-2 and TRBJ2-5, with D hard to call. Trimming pared 6 bases from V and 7 bases from J, leaving 12 bases between. Germline assignment: CDR1 SGHTA and CDR2 FQGNSA. The CDR3 is 12 amino acids. CDR3 nucleotide sequence: TGTGCCAGCAGTCTGCCTCGAGGGACCCAGTACTTC. This translates into CASSLPRGTQYF.